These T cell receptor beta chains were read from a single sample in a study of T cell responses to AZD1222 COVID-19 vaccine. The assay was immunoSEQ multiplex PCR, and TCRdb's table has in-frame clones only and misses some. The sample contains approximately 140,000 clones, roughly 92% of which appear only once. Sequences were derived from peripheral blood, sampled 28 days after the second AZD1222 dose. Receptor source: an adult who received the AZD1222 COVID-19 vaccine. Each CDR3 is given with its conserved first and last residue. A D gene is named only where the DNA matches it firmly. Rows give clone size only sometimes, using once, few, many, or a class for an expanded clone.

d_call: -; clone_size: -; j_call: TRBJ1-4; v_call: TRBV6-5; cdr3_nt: TGTGCCAGCAGTTCCGGCGGCGAAAAACTGTTTTTT; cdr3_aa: CASSSGGEKLFF
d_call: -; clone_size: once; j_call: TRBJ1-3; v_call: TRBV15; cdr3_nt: TGTGCCACCAGCAGGGCAGCCACCTCTGGAAACACCATATATTTT; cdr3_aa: CATSRAATSGNTIYF
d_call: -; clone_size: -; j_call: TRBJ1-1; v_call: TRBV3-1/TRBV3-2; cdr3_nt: TGTGCCAGCACCGACCCGATCTGTCCAGGTCTTAGGACTGAAGCTTTCTTT; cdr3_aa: CASTDPICPGLRTEAFF
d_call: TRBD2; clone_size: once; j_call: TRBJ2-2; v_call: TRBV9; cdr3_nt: TGTGCCAGCAGCTTTAGCGGGGTCGCGAACACCGGGGAGCTGTTTTTT; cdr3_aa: CASSFSGVANTGELFF
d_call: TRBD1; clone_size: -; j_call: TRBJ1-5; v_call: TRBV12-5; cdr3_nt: TGTGCTAGTGGCCTAGCACAGGGGGCGAGGGGCAATCAGCCCCAGCATTTT; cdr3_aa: CASGLAQGARGNQPQHF
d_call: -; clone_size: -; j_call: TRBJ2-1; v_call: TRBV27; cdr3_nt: TGTGCCAGCAGCGGCCGCCTAATGTACAATGAGCAGTTCTTC; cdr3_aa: CASSGRLMYNEQFF
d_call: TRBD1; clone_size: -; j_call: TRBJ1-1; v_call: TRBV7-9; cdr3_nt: TGTGCCAGCAGCGGCCGGACAGGGGGGCGCACTGAAGCTTTCTTT; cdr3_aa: CASSGRTGGRTEAFF
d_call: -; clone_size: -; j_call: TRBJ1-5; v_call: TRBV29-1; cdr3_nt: TGCAGCGTAGCCCTTGGGCTTAGCAATCAGCCCCAGCATTTT; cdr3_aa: CSVALGLSNQPQHF
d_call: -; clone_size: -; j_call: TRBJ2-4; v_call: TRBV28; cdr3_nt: TGTGCCAGCAGTCCACTAATAAACATTCAGTACTTC; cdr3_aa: CASSPLINIQYF
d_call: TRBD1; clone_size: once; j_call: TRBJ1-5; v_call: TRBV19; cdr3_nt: TGTGCCAGTAGCCAGGGGGCTTTTCAGCCCCAGCATTTT; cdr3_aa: CASSQGAFQPQHF
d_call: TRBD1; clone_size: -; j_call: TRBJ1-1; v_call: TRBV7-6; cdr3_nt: TGTGCCAGCAGCCCCTGGGACAGGGGACGCGTTTTCTTT; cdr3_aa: CASSPWDRGRVFF
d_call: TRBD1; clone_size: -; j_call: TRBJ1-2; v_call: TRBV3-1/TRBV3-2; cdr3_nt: TGTGCCAGCAGCCAAGGGACAGGGAATGGCTACACCTTC; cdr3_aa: CASSQGTGNGYTF
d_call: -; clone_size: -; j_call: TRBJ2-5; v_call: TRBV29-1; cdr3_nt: TGCAGCGTTGGCTACGCAGCACAAGAGACCCAGTACTTC; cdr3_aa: CSVGYAAQETQYF
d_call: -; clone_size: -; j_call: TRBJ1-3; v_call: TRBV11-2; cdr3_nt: TGTGCCAGCAGCTCAGGGGCGACAGGTGGAAACACCATATATTTT; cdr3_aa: CASSSGATGGNTIYF
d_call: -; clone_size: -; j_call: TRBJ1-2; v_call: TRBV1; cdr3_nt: TGCACCAGCAGCCAAGATCACGGGGACGGCAACTATGGCTACACCTTC; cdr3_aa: CTSSQDHGDGNYGYTF
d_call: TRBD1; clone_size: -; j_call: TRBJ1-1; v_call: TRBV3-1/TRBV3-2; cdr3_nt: TGTGCCAGCAGCTGGGGACAGGGGGCTGGTACTGAAGCTTTCTTT; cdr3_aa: CASSWGQGAGTEAFF
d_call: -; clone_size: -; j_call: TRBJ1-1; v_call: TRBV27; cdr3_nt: TGTGCCAGCAGTCCCAGGGACATAACCGAGGACACTGAAGCTTTCTTT; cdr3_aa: CASSPRDITEDTEAFF
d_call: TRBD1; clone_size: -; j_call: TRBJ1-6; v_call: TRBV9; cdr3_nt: TGTGCCAGCAGCGGATCCGGGACAGGGAATTCACCCCTCCACTTT; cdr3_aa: CASSGSGTGNSPLHF
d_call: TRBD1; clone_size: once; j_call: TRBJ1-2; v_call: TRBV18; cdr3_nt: TGTGCCAGCTCACCTGGGACAGACGGCTACACCTTC; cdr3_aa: CASSPGTDGYTF
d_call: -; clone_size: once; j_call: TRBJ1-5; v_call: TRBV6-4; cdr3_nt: TGTGCCAGCAGTGACCGGCGGACAGCGAGCAATCAGCCCCAGCATTTT; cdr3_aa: CASSDRRTASNQPQHF
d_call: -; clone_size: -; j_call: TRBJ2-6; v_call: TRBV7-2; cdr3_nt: TGTGCCAGCAGCTTAGTGCTGGGCTCTGGGGCCAACGTCCTGACTTTC; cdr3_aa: CASSLVLGSGANVLTF
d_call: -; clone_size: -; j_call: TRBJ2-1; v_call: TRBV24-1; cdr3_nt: TGTGCCACCAGTGATTTAGCAAGGAGCTCCTACAATGAGCAGTTCTTC; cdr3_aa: CATSDLARSSYNEQFF
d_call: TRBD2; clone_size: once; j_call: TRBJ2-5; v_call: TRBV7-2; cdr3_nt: TGTGCCAGCAGCTCCCCGCGGGGGAGGGAAGAGACCCAGTACTTC; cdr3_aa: CASSSPRGREETQYF
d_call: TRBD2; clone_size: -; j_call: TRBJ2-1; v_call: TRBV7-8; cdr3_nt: TGTGCCAGCAGCACAAGCGGGGGCCGATACAATGAGCAGTTCTTC; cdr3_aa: CASSTSGGRYNEQFF
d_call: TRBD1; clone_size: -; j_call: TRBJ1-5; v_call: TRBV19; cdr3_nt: TGTGCCAGTAGTGGACAGGGGGGACAGCCCCAGCATTTT; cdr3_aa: CASSGQGGQPQHF
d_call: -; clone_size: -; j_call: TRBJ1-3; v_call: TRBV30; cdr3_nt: TGTGCCAGGACCCGTGGAAACACCATATATTTT; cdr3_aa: CARTRGNTIYF
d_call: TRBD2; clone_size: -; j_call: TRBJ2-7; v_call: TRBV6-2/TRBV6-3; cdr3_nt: TGTGCCAGCAGTTACGCGCTAGCGGGGGGGACCTACGAGCAGTACTTC; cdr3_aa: CASSYALAGGTYEQYF
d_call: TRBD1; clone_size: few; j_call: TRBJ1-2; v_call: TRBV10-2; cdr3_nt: TGCGCCAGCAGTGATTTGGGGAGGGGGCTGTATGGCTACACCTTC; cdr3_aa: CASSDLGRGLYGYTF
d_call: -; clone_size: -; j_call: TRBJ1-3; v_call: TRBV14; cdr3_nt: TGTGCCAGCAGCCCCGGACGATCGGTCGCCATATATTTT; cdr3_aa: CASSPGRSVAIYF
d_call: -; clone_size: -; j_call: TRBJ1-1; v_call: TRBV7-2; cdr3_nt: TGTGCCAGCAGCTTAGGGTTCACTGAAGCTTTCTTT; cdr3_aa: CASSLGFTEAFF
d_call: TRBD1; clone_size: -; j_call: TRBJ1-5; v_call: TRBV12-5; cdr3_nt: TGTGCTAGTGCCCGGGGGGACAGGGGAGGCCAGCCCCAGCATTTT; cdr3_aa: CASARGDRGGQPQHF
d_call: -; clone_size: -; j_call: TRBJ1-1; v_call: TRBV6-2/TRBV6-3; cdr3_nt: TGTGCCAGCAGCTCATGGGCCACGGCCCACGGGACTTTCTTT; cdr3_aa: CASSSWATAHGTFF
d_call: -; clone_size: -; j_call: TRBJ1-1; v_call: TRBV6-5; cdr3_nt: TGTGCCAGCAGTTCCTTGGCGGGGGCGAACACTGAAGCTTTCTTT; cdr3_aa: CASSSLAGANTEAFF
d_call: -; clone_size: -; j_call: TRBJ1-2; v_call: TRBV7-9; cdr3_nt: TGTGCCACTACCTGGACGGGCGGTGGTGGCTACACCTTC; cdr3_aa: CATTWTGGGGYTF
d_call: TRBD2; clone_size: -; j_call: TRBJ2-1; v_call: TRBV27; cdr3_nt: TGTGCCAGCAGTTTATTTAGCGGGAGTAGGAATGAGCAGTTCTTC; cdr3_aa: CASSLFSGSRNEQFF
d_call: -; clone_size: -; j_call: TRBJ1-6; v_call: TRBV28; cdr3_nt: TGTGCCAGCAGTGCCAACAGGGAGGGCCTCTATAATTCACCCCTCCACTTT; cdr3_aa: CASSANREGLYNSPLHF
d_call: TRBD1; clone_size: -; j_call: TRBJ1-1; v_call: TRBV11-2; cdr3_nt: TGTGCCAGCAGCAAAAAGCCGGGACAGACGAACACTGAAGCTTTCTTT; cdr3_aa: CASSKKPGQTNTEAFF
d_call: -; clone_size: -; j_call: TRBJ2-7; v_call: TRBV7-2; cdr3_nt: TGTGCCAGCAGCTTAGGGCTCAACTACGAGCAGTACTTC; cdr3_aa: CASSLGLNYEQYF
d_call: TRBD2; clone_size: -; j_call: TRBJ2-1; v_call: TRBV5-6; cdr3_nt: TGTGCCAGTCTTGGGCCGGGAGGGACCTACAATGAGCAGTTCTTC; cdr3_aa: CASLGPGGTYNEQFF
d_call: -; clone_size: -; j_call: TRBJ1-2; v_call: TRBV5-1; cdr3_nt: TGCGCCAGCAGCTTGGGAATCGTCGGCAGCCCAAACTATGGCTACACCTTC; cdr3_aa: CASSLGIVGSPNYGYTF
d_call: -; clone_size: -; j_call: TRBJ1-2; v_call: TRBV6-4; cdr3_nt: TGTGCCAGCAGTGACGACAAGACCGAGTTAATAGGAGGCTACACCTTC; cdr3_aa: CASSDDKTELIGGYTF
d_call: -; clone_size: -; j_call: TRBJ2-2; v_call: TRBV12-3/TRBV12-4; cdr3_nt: TGTGCCAGCAGTTTCCGTTCCGGGGAGCTGTTTTTT; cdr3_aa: CASSFRSGELFF
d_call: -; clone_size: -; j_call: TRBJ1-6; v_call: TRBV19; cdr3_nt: TGTGCCAGTAGTTCCAGGGGCGATTCACCCCTCCACTTT; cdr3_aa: CASSSRGDSPLHF
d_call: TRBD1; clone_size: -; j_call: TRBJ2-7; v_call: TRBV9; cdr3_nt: TGTGCCAGCGGAGCCCACCCCTTACCGGGACAGGGGACCTACGAGCAGTACTTC; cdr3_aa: CASGAHPLPGQGTYEQYF
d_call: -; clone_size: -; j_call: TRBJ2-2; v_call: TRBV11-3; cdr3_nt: TGTGCCAGCAGCTTAGAATCGATTACCGGGGAGCTGTTTTTT; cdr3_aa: CASSLESITGELFF
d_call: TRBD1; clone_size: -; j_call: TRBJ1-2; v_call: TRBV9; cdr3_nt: TGTGCCAGCAGCGTAGGAGGGGGCAGCTATGGCTACACCTTC; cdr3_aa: CASSVGGGSYGYTF
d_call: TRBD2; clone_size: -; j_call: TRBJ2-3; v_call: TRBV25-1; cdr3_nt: TGTGCCAGCAGTGAAGAAAGAGGGCTAGCGGGGGATACGCAGTATTTT; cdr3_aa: CASSEERGLAGDTQYF
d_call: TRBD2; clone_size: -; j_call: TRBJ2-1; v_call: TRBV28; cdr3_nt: TGTGCCAGCAGTTTGTGGACTAGCGGGAAAGGGGGTGAGCAGTTCTTC; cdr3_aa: CASSLWTSGKGGEQFF
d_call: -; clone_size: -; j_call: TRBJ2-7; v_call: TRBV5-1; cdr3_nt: TGCGCCAGCAGCTTGGCCGTGGACCTAGGGGAGCAGTACTTC; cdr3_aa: CASSLAVDLGEQYF
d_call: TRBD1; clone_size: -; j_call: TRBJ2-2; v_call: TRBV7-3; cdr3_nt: TGTGCCAGCAGCCCTCGGCGACAGGGGGCCCCAACCGGGGAGCTGTTTTTT; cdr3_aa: CASSPRRQGAPTGELFF
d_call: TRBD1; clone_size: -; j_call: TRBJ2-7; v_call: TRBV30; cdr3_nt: TGTGCCTCGGACAGGGCGAACGAGCAGTACTTC; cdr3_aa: CASDRANEQYF
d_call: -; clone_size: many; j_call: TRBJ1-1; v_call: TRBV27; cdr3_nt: TGTGCCAGCAGTCAGCGGGACACTGAAGCTTTCTTT; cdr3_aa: CASSQRDTEAFF
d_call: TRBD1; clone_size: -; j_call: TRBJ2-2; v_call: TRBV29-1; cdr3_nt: TGCAGCGTTGGAAAGGGGGCTAGCACCGGGGAGCTGTTTTTT; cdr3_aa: CSVGKGASTGELFF
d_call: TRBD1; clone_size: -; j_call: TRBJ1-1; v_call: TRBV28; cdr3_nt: TGTGCCAGCCTAATCAGTACAGGGGGCACTGAAGCTTTCTTT; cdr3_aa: CASLISTGGTEAFF
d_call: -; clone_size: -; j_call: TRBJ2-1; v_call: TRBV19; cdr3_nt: TGTGCCAGTAGTATGGAGGATGAGCAGTTCTTC; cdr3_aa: CASSMEDEQFF